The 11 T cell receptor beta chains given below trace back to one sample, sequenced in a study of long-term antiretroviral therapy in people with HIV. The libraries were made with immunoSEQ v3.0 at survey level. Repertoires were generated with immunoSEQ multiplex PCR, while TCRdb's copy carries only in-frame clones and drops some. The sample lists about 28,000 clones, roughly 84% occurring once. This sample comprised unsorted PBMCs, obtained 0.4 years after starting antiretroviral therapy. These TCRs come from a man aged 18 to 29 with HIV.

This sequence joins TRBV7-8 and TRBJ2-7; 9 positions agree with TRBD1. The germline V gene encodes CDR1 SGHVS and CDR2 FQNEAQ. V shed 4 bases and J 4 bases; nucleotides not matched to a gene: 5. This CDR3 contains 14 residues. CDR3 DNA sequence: TGTGCCAGCAGCTCCGGGACAGGGTTTTACGAGCAGTACTTC. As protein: CASSSGTGFYEQYF.

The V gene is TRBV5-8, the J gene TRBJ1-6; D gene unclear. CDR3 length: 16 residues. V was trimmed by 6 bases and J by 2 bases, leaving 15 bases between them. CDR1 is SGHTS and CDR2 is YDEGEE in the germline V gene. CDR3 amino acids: CASTYSEAPYNSPLHF. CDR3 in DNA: TGTGCCAGCACCTACTCGGAAGCCCCCTATAATTCACCCCTCCACTTT.

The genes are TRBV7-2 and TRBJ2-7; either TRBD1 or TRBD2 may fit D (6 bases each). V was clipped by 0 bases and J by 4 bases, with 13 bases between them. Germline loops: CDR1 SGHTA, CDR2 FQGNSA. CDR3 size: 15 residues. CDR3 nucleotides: TGTGCCAGCAGCTTAGCAGGGGGGACAAAGTACGAGCAGTACTTC. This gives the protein CASSLAGGTKYEQYF.

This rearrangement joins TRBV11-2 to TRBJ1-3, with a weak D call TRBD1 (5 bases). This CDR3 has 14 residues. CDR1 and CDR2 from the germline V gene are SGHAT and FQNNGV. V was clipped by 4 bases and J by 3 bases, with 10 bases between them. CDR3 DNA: TGTGCCAGCAGCTCGGGACGGCTTGGAAACACCATATATTTT. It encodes CASSSGRLGNTIYF.

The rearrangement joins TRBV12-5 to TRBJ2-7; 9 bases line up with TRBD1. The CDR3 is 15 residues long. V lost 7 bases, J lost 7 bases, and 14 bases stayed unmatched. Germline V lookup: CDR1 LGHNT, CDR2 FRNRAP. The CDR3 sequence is CASVLGGQGRGEQYF. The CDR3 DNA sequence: TGTGCTAGTGTCTTAGGGGGACAGGGCCGAGGTGAGCAGTACTTC.

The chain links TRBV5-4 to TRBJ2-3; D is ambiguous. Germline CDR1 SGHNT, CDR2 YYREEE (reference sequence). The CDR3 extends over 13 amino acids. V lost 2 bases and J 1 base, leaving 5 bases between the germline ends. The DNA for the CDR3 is TGTGCCAGCAGCTTTATGGGCACAGATACGCAGTATTTT. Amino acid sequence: CASSFMGTDTQYF.

CDR3 bases: TGCAGCGTCGTGACAGGGTTGGCTTTCTTT. This translates into CSVVTGLAFF. The rearrangement uses TRBV29-1 and TRBJ1-1; TRBD1 agrees at 7 bases. The germline gives CDR1 SQVTM, CDR2 ANQGSEA. The CDR3 length is 10 residues. J gave up 11 bases and V 6 bases, and 6 bases lay outside the gene matches.

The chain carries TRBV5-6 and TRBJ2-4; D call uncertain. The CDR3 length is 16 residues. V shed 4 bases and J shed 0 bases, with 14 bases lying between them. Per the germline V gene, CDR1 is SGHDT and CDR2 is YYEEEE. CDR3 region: CASSPLGLLAKNIQYF. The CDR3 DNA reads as TGTGCCAGCAGCCCCCTCGGGCTCCTAGCCAAAAACATTCAGTACTTC.

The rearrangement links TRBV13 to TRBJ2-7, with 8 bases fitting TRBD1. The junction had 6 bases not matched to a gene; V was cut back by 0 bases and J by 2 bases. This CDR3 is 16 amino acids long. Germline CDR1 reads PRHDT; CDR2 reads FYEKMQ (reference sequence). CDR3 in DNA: TGTGCCAGCAGCTTAGGCCTTACAGGGGGAGCCTACGAGCAGTACTTC. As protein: CASSLGLTGGAYEQYF. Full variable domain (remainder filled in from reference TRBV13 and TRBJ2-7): AAGVIQSPRHLIKEKRETATLKCYPIPRHDTVYWYQQGPGQDPQFLISFYEKMQSDKGSIPDRFSAQQFSDYHSELNMSSLELGDSALYFCASSLGLTGGAYEQYFGPGTRLTVT.

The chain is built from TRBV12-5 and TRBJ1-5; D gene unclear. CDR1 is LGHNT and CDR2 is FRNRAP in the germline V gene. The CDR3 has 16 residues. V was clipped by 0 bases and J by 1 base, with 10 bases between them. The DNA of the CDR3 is TGTGCTAGTGGTTTGGTTTCCCTGCTGAGCAATCAGCCCCAGCATTTT. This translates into CASGLVSLLSNQPQHF.

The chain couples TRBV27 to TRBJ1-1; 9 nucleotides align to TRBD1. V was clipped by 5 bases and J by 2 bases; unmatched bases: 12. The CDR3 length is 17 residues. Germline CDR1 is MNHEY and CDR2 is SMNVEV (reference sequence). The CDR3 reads CASSPSGQGIPNTEAFF. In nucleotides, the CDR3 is TGTGCCAGCAGTCCGTCCGGACAGGGGATTCCCAACACTGAAGCTTTCTTT.